The 29 T cell receptor beta chains reported below all come from one sample, sequenced in a study of blood T cell repertoires in COVID-19. This table comes from immunoSEQ multiplex PCR, and its TCRdb copy is limited to in-frame clones, with some not included. The sample consists of 490,000 or so clones, less than 90% of them appearing once. Sequences were obtained from PBMCs or T cells enriched from blood (not recorded which). The receptors shown here come from a woman aged 55-69 years who had recovered from COVID-19.

The CDR3 sequence: CASSRQESSYNEQFF. As DNA, the CDR3 is TGTGCCAGCAGTCGACAGGAGAGCTCCTACAATGAGCAGTTCTTC. This chain joins TRBV6-5 and TRBJ2-1; tentatively, D is TRBD1 (6 bases). Germline V gene data show CDR1 as MNHEY and CDR2 as SVGAGI. The length of the CDR3 is 15 residues. Trimming removed 5 bases from V and 0 bases from J, with 11 bases in between.

V usage is TRBV15 and J usage is TRBJ2-7, with TRBD1 identical over 9 bases. The CDR3 has 15 residues. After removal of 0 bases from V and 2 bases from J, the junction contained 2 bases not matched to a gene. Germline lookup yields CDR1 LNHNV and CDR2 YYDKDF (reference sequence). DNA for the CDR3: TGTGCCACCAGCAGAGATGGACAGGGGACCTACGAGCAGTACGTC. This sequence encodes CATSRDGQGTYEQYV.

Note on this clone: Other DNA sequences from this sample encode an identical CDR3 as well. The chain has TRBV5-1 and TRBJ1-4; D is undetermined. Germline CDR1 and CDR2: SGHRS and YFSETQ. The ends were cut back, 4 bases at V and 0 bases at J, with 10 bases in the middle. The CDR3 loop spans 15 amino acids. CDR3 amino acids: CASSLTGSTNEKLFF. DNA for the CDR3: TGCGCCAGCAGCCTAACCGGGTCAACTAATGAAAAACTGTTTTTT.

The rearrangement links TRBV2 to TRBJ1-1; D unclear. Trimming pared 7 bases from V and 1 base from J, leaving 13 bases between. The CDR3 is 14 amino acids. The germline V gene encodes CDR1 SNHLY and CDR2 FYNNEI. The CDR3 sequence: CASTGSGWNTEAFF. The CDR3 DNA sequence: TGTGCCAGCACGGGGTCCGGGTGGAACACTGAAGCTTTCTTT.

A remark on this clone: Other nucleotide sequences from this sample produce the same CDR3. The J gene is TRBJ1-3, the V gene TRBV11-3; no definite D call. Trimming stripped 0 bases from V and 7 bases from J, with 10 bases between. CDR1 and CDR2 from the germline V gene are SGHNT and YENEEA. The CDR3 totals 14 residues. The CDR3 coding sequence is TGTGCCAGCAGCTTAGACAGGAGCGGTAACACCATATATTTT. As protein: CASSLDRSGNTIYF.

The chain couples TRBV5-6 to TRBJ1-2, with unresolved D. Germline V gene lookup returns CDR1 SGHDT and CDR2 YYEEEE. This CDR3 spans 13 amino acids. V was trimmed by 4 bases and J by 7 bases, leaving 14 bases between them. The CDR3 coding sequence is TGTGCCAGCAGCCTGAGGGCCCCGGGTGGCTACACCTTC. It encodes CASSLRAPGGYTF.

V usage is TRBV30 and J usage is TRBJ1-2; perhaps TRBD1 as D (6 bases). The V end was cut by 3 bases, the J end by 8 bases, with 22 bases between. The length of the CDR3 is 15 residues. Germline assignment: CDR1 GTSNPN and CDR2 SVGIG (reference sequence). CDR3 DNA: TGTGCCTGGAGCGGGACACCGGGTCGTGCGAGGGGCTACACCTTC. Translation: CAWSGTPGRARGYTF. Variable domain in full (rest from reference TRBV30 and TRBJ1-2): SQTIHQWPATLVQPVGSPLSLECTVEGTSNPNLYWYRQAAGRGLQLLFYSVGIGQISSEVPQNLSASRPQDRQFILSSKKLLLSDSGFYLCAWSGTPGRARGYTFGSGTRLTVV.

This chain uses TRBV7-7 with TRBJ2-1, with 10 bases fitting TRBD2. Germline-derived CDR1 and CDR2 are SSHAT and FNYEAQ (reference sequence). The CDR3 runs to 17 residues. With 5 bases clipped from V and 7 bases from J, the junction kept 14 bases outside the gene matches. CDR3 amino acids: CASSPELAGLGSNEQFF. The CDR3 bases are TGTGCCAGCAGCCCAGAACTAGCGGGGTTAGGTAGTAATGAGCAGTTCTTC.

The V and J genes are TRBV6-5 and TRBJ1-2, with D possibly matching TRBD1 (5 bases). With 1 base removed from V and 4 bases from J, the gap between germline ends came to 13 bases. Germline V lookup: CDR1 MNHEY, CDR2 SVGAGI. This CDR3 is 15 amino acids long. The CDR3 spells CASSYFDRGTYGYTF. CDR3 nucleotides: TGTGCCAGCAGTTACTTCGACCGGGGGACCTATGGCTACACCTTC.

The chain uses TRBV7-9 and TRBJ2-1, with 11 bases that match TRBD1. The CDR3 has 16 amino acids. V was clipped by 0 bases and J by 8 bases; unmatched bases: 6. CDR1 is SEHNR, CDR2 FQNEAQ, per germline (reference sequence). The CDR3 nucleotides are TGTGCCAGCAGCTTAGCCCGGGACAGGGGGAAGGATGAGCAGTTCTTC. It codes for CASSLARDRGKDEQFF.

J is TRBJ2-3 and V is TRBV20-1, with D possibly being TRBD2 (6 bases). The CDR3 has 16 residues. The V end was cut by 3 bases, the J end by 2 bases, with 18 bases between. The germline V gene encodes CDR1 DFQATT and CDR2 SNEGSKA (reference sequence). CDR3 nucleotide sequence: TGCAGTGCTAGTGACATGGAGGGGACGTACACAGATACGCAGTATTTT. Its protein is CSASDMEGTYTDTQYF.

The chain joins TRBV5-1 to TRBJ2-1; TRBD1 aligns across 9 bases. The V gene end was trimmed by 4 bases and the J gene end by 9 bases; junction bases not matched to a gene: 11. CDR1 and CDR2 from the germline V gene are SGHRS and YFSETQ. The CDR3 length is 15 residues. Here the CDR3 reads CASSPPGQGFGEQFF. CDR3 coding DNA: TGCGCCAGCAGCCCCCCGGGACAGGGCTTCGGTGAGCAGTTCTTC.

V gene TRBV5-1 combines with J gene TRBJ1-2; 8 nucleotides align to TRBD1. V dropped 4 bases and J dropped 8; count of bases not matched to a gene: 7. CDR1 is SGHRS, CDR2 YFSETQ, per germline. The CDR3 contains 13 residues. The CDR3 sequence is CASSPGQGEGYTF. The CDR3 coding sequence is TGCGCCAGCAGCCCCGGACAGGGCGAGGGCTACACCTTC.

The chain joins TRBV11-2 to TRBJ1-6; the D gene is possibly TRBD1 (6 bases). The CDR3 has 15 residues. The V and J ends lost 0 bases and 9 bases respectively, with 12 bases between them. CDR1 SGHAT and CDR2 FQNNGV come from the germline V gene. CDR3: CASSLEGGPGSPLHF. CDR3 DNA sequence: TGTGCCAGCAGCTTAGAGGGGGGGCCAGGTTCACCCCTCCACTTT.

J is TRBJ1-2 and V is TRBV5-1, with TRBD1 matching over 8 bases. After removal of 2 bases from V and 3 bases from J, the junction contained 0 bases not matched to a gene. Per the germline V gene, CDR1 is SGHRS and CDR2 is YFSETQ. There are 13 residues in the CDR3. The CDR3 sequence is CASSLQGDYGYTF. The CDR3 nucleotides read TGCGCCAGCAGCTTACAGGGGGACTATGGCTACACCTTC.

This clone has a single count. The chain combines TRBV27 with TRBJ1-1; no definite D call. The CDR3 runs to 15 residues. Trimming removed 1 base at V and 0 bases at J, with 9 bases between. Germline lookup yields CDR1 MNHEY and CDR2 SMNVEV (reference sequence). Written as DNA, the CDR3 is TGTGCCAGCAGTTTATTTTCGGGTATGAACACTGAAGCTTTCTTT. Translated, it gives CASSLFSGMNTEAFF.

J is TRBJ1-1 and V is TRBV18; TRBD1 is a possible D gene (6 bases). This CDR3 has 15 amino acids. Germline CDR1 reads KGHSH; CDR2 reads LQKENI. Trimming stripped 6 bases from V and 4 bases from J, with 18 bases between. CDR3 region: CASSSGRGGSTEAFF. In nucleotides, the CDR3 is TGTGCCAGCTCCTCCGGAAGGGGGGGGTCCACTGAAGCTTTCTTT.

The V gene is TRBV9, the J gene TRBJ2-3; D gene unclear. The CDR3 covers 14 residues. V was trimmed by 0 bases and J by 5 bases, leaving 10 bases between them. Looked up from germline, CDR1 is SGDLS and CDR2 is YYNGEE. CDR3 nucleotide sequence: TGTGCCAGCAGCGTAGATGGGCGTAGAGATACGCAGTATTTT. It is translated as CASSVDGRRDTQYF.

J is TRBJ2-7 and V is TRBV10-2; no reliable D call. Trimming shortened V by 6 bases and J by 0 bases, and 9 bases separated the two germline ends. The CDR3 is 13 amino acids. CDR1 and CDR2 from the germline V gene are WSHSY and SAAADI. Here the CDR3 reads CASRSTISYEQYF. The CDR3 DNA follows: TGCGCCAGCAGGAGTACTATCTCCTACGAGCAGTACTTC.

The rearrangement uses TRBV2 and TRBJ2-1; 7 bases agree with TRBD1. There are 14 residues in the CDR3. From germline, CDR1 is SNHLY and CDR2 FYNNEI. J lost 13 bases, V lost 3 bases, and 12 bases had no gene match. The CDR3 DNA sequence: TGTGCCAGCAGTGATAAAGGGGGCAGGACATTACAGTTCTTC. Protein: CASSDKGGRTLQFF.

The chain couples TRBV27 to TRBJ2-7; 7 nucleotides line up with TRBD2. V dropped 6 bases and J dropped 3; count of bases not matched to a gene: 14. Germline V lookup: CDR1 MNHEY, CDR2 SMNVEV (reference sequence). The CDR3 is 16 residues long. The CDR3 bases are TGTGCCAGCAGGTATATCGTAAGTGGGGGGGTCTACGAGCAGTACTTC. The encoded protein is CASRYIVSGGVYEQYF.

The V call is TRBV5-1, the J call TRBJ1-1, with 8 bases matching TRBD1. CDR3 length: 14 residues. Trimming cost V 3 bases and J 4 bases; bases outside gene matches: 5. CDR1 is SGHRS and CDR2 is YFSETQ in the germline V gene. The CDR3 DNA follows: TGCGCCAGCAGCTCTACAGGGGGGAGCACTGAAGCTTTCTTT. The encoded protein is CASSSTGGSTEAFF.

The CDR3, as DNA: TGTGCTAGTGGTTTGACAGGGGGTTACGAGCAGTACTTC. It specifies CASGLTGGYEQYF. V usage is TRBV12-5 and J usage is TRBJ2-7, with 8 bases aligning to TRBD1. This CDR3 is 13 amino acids long. Germline loops: CDR1 LGHNT, CDR2 FRNRAP. V lost 2 bases, J lost 4 bases, and 1 base stayed unmatched.

The chain carries TRBV4-1 and TRBJ1-1, with D tentatively TRBD1 (5 bases). V lost 0 bases to trimming and J lost 2 bases, with 10 bases between them. The CDR3 consists of 15 residues. In germline, CDR1 is MGHRA, CDR2 YSYEKL. CDR3 loop: CASSQEETANTEAFF. The CDR3 DNA follows: TGCGCCAGCAGCCAAGAGGAGACAGCAAACACTGAAGCTTTCTTT.

V usage is TRBV24-1 and J usage is TRBJ2-2; 8 bases align to TRBD1. Germline CDR1 and CDR2: KGHDR and SFDVKD. This CDR3 comprises 16 residues. Trimming at V came to 6 bases and at J to 1 base, leaving 6 bases not matched to a gene. CDR3 sequence: CATSQGALMNTGELFF. The CDR3 DNA sequence: TGTGCCACCAGTCAGGGGGCTTTGATGAACACCGGGGAGCTGTTTTTT.

This clone was seen just once. The CDR3 DNA reads TGTGCCAGCATGGTAAAAGGGGCATATAATTCACCCCTCCACTTT. It encodes CASMVKGAYNSPLHF. The rearrangement links TRBV2 to TRBJ1-6, with a tentative D call TRBD1 (5 bases). V lost 7 bases, J lost 4 bases, and 14 bases lay in between. Germline V gives CDR1 SNHLY, CDR2 FYNNEI. This CDR3 region has 15 residues.

This clone has a single count. CDR3 bases: TGTGCCAGCAGCTTGGGTGGTAGCGGGGGGGCTACAGATACGCAGTATTTT. Amino acids: CASSLGGSGGATDTQYF. The chain couples TRBV5-4 to TRBJ2-3; TRBD2 agrees at 11 bases. V was clipped by 0 bases and J by 3 bases; unmatched bases: 6. CDR1 and CDR2 (germline): SGHNT, YYREEE (reference sequence). CDR3 size: 17 residues.

This chain joins TRBV24-1 and TRBJ1-1; no definite D call. Germline-derived CDR1 and CDR2 are KGHDR and SFDVKD. This CDR3 has 14 residues. Trimming took off 8 bases at V and 1 base at J, with 13 bases between the two ends. In DNA, the CDR3 is TGTGCCACCACCCAAGGAGCCTCGAACACTGAAGCTTTCTTT. Protein sequence: CATTQGASNTEAFF.

This sequence joins TRBV5-4 and TRBJ2-3, with TRBD2 identical over 11 bases. J gave up 2 bases and V 1 base, and 9 bases lay outside the gene matches. The CDR3 consists of 18 residues. Germline V gene data show CDR1 as SGHNT and CDR2 as YYREEE (reference sequence). In DNA form, the CDR3 reads TGTGCCAGCAGCTTGCCTCCCTCTAGCGGGGGGCCCACAGATACGCAGTATTTT. It codes for CASSLPPSSGGPTDTQYF.